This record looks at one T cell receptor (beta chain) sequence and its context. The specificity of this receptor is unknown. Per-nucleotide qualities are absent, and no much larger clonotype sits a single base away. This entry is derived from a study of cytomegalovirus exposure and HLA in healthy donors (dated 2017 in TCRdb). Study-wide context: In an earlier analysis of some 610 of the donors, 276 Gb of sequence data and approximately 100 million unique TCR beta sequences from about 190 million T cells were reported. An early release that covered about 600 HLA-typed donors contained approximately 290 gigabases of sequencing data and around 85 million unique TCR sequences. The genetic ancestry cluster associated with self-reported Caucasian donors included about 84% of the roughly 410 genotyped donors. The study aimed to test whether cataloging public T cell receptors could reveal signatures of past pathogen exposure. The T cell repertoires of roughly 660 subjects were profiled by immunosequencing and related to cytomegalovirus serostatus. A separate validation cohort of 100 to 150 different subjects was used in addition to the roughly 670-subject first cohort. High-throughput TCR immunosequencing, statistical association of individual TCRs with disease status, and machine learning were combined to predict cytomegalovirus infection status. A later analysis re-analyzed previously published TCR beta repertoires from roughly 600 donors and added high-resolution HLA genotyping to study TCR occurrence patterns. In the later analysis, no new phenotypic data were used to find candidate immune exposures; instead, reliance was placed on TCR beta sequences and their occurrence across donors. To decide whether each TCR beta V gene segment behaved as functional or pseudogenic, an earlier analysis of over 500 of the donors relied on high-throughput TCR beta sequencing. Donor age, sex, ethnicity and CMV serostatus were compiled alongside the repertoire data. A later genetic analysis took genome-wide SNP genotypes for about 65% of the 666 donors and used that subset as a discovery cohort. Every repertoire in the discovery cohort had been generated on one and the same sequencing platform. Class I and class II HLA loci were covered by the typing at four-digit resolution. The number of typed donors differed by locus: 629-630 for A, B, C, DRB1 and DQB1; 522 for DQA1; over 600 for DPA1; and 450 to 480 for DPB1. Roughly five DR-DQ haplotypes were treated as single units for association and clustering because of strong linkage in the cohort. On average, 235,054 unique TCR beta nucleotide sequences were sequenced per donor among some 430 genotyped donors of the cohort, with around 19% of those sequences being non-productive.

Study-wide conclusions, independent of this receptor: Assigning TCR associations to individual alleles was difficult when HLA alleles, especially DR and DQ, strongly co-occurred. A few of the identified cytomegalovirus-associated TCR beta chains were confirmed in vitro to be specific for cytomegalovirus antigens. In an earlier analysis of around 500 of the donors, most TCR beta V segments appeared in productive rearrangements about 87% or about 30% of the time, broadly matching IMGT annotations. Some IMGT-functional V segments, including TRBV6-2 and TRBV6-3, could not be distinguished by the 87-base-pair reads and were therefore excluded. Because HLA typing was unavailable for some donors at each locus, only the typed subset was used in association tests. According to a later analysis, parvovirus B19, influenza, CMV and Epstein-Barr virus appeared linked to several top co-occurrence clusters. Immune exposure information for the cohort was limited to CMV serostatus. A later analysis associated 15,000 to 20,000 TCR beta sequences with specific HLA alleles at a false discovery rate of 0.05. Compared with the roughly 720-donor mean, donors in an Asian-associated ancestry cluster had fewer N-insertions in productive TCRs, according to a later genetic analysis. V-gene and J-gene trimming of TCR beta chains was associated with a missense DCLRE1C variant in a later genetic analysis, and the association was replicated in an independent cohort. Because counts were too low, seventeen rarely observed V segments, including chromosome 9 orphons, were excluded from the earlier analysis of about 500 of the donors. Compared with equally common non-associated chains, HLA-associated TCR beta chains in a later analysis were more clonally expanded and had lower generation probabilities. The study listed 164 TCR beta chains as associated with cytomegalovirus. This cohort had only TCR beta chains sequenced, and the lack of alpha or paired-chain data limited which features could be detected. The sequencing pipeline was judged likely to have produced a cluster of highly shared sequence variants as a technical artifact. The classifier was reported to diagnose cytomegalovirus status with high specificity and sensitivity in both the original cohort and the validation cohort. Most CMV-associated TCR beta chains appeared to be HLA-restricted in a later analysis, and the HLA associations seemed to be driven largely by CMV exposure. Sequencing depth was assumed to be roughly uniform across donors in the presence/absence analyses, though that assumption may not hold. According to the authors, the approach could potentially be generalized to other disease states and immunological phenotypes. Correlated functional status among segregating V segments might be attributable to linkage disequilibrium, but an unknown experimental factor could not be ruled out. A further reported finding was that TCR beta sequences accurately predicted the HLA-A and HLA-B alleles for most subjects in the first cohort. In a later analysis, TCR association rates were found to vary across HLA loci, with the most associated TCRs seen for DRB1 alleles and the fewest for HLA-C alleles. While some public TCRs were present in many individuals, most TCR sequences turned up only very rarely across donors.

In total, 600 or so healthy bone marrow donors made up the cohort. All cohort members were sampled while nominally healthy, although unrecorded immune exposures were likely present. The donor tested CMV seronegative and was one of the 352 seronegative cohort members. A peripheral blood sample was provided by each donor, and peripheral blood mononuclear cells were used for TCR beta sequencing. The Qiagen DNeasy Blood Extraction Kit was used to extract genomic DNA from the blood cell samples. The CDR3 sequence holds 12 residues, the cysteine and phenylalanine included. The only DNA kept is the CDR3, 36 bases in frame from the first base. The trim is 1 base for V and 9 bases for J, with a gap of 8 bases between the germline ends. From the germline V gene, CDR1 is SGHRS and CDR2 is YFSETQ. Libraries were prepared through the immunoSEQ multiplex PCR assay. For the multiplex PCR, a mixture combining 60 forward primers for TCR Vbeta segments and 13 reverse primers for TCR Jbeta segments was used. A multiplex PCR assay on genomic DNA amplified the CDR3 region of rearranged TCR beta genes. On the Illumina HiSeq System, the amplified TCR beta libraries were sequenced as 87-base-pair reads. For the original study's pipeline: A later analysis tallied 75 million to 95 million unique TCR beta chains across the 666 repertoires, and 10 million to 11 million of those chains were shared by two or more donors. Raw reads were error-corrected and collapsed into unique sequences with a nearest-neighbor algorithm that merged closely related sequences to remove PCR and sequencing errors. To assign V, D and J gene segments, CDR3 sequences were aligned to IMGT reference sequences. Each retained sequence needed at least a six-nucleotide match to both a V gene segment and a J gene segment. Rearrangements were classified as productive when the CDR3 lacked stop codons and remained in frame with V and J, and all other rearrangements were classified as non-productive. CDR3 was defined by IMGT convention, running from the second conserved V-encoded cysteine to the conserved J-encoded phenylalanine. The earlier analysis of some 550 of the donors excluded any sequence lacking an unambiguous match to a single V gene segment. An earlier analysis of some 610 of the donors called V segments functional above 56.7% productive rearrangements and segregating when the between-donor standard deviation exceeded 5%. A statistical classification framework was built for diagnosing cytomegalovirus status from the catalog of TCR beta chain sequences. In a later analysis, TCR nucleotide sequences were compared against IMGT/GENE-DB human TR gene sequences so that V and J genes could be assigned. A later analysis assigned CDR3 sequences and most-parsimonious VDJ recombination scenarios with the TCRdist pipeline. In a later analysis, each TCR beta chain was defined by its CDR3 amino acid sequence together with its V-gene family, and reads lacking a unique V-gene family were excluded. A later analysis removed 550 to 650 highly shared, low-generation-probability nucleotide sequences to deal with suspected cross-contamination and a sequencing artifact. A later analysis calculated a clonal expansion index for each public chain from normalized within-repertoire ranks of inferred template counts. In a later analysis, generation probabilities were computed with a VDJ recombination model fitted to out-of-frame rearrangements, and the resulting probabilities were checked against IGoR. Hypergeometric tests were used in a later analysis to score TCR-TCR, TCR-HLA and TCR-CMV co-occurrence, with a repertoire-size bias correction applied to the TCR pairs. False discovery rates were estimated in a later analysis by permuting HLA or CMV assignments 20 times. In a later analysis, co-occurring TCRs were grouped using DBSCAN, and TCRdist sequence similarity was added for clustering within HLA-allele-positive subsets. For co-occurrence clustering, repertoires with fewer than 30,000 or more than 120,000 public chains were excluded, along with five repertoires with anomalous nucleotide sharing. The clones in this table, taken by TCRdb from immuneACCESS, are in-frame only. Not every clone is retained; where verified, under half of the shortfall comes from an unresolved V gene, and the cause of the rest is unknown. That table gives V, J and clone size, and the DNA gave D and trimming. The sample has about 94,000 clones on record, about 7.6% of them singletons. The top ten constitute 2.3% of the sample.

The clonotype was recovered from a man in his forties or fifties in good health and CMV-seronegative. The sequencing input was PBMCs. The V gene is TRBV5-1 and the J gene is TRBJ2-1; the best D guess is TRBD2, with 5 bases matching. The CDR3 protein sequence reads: CASSLYEGEQFF. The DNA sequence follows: TGCGCCAGCAGCTTGTATGAGGGTGAGCAGTTCTTC.